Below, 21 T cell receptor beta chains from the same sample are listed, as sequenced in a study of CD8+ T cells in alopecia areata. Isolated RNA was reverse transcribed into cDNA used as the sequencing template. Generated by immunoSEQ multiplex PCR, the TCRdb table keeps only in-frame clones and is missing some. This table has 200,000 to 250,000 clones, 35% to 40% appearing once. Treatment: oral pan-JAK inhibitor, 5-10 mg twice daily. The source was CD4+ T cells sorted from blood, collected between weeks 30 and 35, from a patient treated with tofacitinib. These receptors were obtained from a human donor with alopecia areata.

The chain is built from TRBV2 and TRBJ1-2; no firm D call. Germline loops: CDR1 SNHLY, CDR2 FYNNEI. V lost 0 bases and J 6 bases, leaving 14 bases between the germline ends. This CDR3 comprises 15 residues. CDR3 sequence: CASSEALVAVDGYTF. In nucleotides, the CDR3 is TGTGCCAGCAGTGAAGCGCTGGTGGCAGTAGATGGCTACACCTTC. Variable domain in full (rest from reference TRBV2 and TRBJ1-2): EPEVTQTPSHQVTQMGQEVILRCVPISNHLYFYWYRQILGQKVEFLVSFYNNEISEKSEIFDDQFSVERPDGSNFTLKIRSTKLEDSAMYFCASSEALVAVDGYTFGSGTRLTVV.

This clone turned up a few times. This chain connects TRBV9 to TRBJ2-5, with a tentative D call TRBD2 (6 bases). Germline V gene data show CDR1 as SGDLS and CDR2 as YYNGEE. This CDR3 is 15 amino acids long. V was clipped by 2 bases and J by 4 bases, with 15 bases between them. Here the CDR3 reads CASSVGGMGRETQYF. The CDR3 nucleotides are TGTGCCAGCAGCGTCGGCGGGATGGGGCGAGAGACCCAGTACTTC.

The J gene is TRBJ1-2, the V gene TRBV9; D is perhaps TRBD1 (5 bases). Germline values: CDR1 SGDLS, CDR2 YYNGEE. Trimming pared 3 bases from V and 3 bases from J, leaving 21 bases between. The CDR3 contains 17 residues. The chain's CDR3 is CASSGRPWGTKDYGYTF. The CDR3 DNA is TGTGCCAGCAGCGGGAGACCCTGGGGGACGAAAGACTATGGCTACACCTTC.

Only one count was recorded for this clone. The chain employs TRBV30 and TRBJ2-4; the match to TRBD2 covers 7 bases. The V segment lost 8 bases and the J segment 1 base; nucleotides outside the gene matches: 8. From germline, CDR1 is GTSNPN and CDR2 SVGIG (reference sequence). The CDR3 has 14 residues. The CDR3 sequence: CARSAGVAKNIQYF. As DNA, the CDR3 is TGTGCCCGAAGCGCGGGGGTCGCCAAAAACATTCAGTACTTC.

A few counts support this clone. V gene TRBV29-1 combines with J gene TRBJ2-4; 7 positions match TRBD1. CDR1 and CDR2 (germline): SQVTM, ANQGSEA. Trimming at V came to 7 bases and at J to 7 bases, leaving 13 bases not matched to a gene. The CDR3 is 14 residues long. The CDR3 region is CSASDWGQPNIQYF. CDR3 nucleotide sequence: TGCAGCGCTTCAGACTGGGGACAGCCCAACATTCAGTACTTC.

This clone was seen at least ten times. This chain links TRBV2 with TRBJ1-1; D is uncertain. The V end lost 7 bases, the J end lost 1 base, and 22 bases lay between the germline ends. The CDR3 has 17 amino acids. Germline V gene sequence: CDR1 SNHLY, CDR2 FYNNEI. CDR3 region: CASTARGGGTTNTEAFF. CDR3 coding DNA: TGTGCCAGCACTGCCCGTGGAGGCGGCACCACGAACACTGAAGCTTTCTTT. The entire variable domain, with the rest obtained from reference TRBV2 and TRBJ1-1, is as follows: EPEVTQTPSHQVTQMGQEVILRCVPISNHLYFYWYRQILGQKVEFLVSFYNNEISEKSEIFDDQFSVERPDGSNFTLKIRSTKLEDSAMYFCASTARGGGTTNTEAFFGQGTRLTVV.

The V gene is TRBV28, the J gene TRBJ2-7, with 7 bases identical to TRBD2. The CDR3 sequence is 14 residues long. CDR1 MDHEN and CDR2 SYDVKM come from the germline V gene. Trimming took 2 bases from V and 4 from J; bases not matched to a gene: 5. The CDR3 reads CASSLAGESYEQYF. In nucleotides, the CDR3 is TGTGCCAGCAGTTTAGCGGGGGAGTCTTACGAGCAGTACTTC.

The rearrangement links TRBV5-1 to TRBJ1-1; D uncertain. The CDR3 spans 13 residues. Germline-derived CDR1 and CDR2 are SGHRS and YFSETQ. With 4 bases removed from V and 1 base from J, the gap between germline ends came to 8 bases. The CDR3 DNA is TGCGCCAGCAGCCCCATGGGGAACACTGAAGCTTTCTTT. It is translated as CASSPMGNTEAFF.

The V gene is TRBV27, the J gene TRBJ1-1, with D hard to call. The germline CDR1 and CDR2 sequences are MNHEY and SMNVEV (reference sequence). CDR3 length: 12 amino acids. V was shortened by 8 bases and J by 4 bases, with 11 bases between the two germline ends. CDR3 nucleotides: TGTGCCAGCGGTTGGTTTGGCACTGAAGCTTTCTTT. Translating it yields CASGWFGTEAFF.

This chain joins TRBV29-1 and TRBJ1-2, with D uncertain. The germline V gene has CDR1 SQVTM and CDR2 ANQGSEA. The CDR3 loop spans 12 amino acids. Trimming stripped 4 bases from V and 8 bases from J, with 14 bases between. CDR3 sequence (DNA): TGCAGCGTTGGAGCTTGGGTGAGCGGCTACACCTTC. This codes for CSVGAWVSGYTF.

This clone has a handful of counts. CDR3 amino acids: CASSLVLAGGTDTQYF. The CDR3 bases are TGCGCCAGCAGCTTGGTCCTAGCGGGAGGCACAGATACGCAGTATTTT. This sequence joins TRBV5-1 and TRBJ2-3, with 10 bases matching TRBD2. The V gene end was trimmed by 0 bases and the J gene end by 1 base; junction bases not matched to a gene: 2. Germline CDR1 reads SGHRS; CDR2 reads YFSETQ. CDR3 length: 16 residues. The complete variable domain, with remaining parts taken from reference TRBV5-1 and TRBJ2-3, reads KAGVTQTPRYLIKTRGQQVTLSCSPISGHRSVSWYQQTPGQGLQFLFEYFSETQRNKGNFPGRFSGRQFSNSRSEMNVSTLELGDSALYLCASSLVLAGGTDTQYFGPGTRLTVL.

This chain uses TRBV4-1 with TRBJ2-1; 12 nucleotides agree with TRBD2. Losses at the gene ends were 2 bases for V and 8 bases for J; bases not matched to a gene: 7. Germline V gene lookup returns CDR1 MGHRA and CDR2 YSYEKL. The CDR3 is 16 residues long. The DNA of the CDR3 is TGCGCCAGCAGCCAACGGACTAGCGGGGCCCTCCATGAGCAGTTCTTC. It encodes CASSQRTSGALHEQFF.

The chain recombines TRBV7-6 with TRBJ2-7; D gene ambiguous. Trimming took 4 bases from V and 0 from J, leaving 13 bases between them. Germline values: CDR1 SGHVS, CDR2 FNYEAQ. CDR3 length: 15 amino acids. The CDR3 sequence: CASSSTTSSSYEQYF. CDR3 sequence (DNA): TGTGCCAGCAGCTCCACGACATCGAGCTCCTACGAGCAGTACTTC.

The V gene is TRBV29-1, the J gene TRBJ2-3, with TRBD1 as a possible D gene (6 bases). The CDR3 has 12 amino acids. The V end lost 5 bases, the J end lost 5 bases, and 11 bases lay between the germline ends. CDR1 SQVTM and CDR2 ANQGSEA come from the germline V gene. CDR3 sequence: CSVHRVGDTQYF. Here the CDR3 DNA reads TGCAGCGTTCACAGGGTAGGAGATACGCAGTATTTT.

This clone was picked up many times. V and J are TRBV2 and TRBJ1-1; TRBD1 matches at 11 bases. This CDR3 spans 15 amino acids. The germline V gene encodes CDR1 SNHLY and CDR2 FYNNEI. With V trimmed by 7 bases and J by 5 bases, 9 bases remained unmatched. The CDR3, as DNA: TGTGCCAGCAAGAGGACAGGGGGCGCAGGGACTGAAGCTTTCTTT. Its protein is CASKRTGGAGTEAFF.

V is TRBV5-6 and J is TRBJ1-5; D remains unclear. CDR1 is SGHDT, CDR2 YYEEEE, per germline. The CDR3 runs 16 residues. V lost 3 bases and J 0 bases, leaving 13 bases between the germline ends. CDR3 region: CASSSNLLNSNQPQHF. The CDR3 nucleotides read TGTGCCAGCAGCTCTAATCTACTGAATAGCAATCAGCCCCAGCATTTT.

Here the CDR3 DNA reads TGCGCCAGCAGCGGCGGGACCGCCTTAATGAACACTGAAGCTTTCTTT. Its translation: CASSGGTALMNTEAFF. The chain combines TRBV5-1 with TRBJ1-1, with D tentatively TRBD1 (5 bases). V gave up 4 bases and J gave up 0 bases, with 16 bases separating them. This CDR3 region has 16 residues. CDR1 and CDR2 from the germline V gene are SGHRS and YFSETQ.

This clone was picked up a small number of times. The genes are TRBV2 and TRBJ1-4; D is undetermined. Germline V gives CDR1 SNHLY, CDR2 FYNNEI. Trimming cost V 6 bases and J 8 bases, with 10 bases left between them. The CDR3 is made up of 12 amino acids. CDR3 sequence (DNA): TGTGCCAGCAGGGGGATGGGGGAAAAACTGTTTTTT. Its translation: CASRGMGEKLFF.

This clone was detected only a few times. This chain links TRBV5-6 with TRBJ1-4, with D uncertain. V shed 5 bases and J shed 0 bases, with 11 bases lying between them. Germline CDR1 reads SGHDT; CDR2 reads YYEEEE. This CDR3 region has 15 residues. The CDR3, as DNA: TGTGCCAGCAGTTTAAACGGTGCAACTAATGAAAAACTGTTTTTT. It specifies CASSLNGATNEKLFF.

This CDR3 is CAWKLSSGYQETQYF. CDR3 in DNA: TGTGCCTGGAAGCTCTCATCAGGTTACCAAGAGACCCAGTACTTC. The chain links TRBV30 to TRBJ2-5, with D unclear. Germline assignment: CDR1 GTSNPN and CDR2 SVGIG (reference sequence). Trimming shortened V by 4 bases and J by 0 bases, and 15 bases separated the two germline ends. The CDR3 contains 15 residues.

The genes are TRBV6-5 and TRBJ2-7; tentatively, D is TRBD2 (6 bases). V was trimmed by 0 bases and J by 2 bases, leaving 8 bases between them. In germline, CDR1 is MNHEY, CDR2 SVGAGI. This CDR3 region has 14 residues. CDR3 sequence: CASSYSSGTYEQYF. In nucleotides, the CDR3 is TGTGCCAGCAGTTACTCTAGCGGAACCTACGAGCAGTACTTC.